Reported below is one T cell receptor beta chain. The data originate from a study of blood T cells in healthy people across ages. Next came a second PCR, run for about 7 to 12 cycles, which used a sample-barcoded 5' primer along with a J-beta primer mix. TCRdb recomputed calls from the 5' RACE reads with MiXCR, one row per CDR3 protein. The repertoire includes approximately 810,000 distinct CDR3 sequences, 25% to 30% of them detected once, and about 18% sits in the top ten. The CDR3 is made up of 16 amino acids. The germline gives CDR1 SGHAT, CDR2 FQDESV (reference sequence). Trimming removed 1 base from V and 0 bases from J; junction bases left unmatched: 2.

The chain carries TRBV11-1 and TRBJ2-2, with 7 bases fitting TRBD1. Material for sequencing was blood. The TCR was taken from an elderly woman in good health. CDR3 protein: CASSLGDSSNTGELFF. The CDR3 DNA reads TGTGCCAGCAGCTTAGGGGACAGTTCGAACACCGGGGAGCTGTTTTTT.